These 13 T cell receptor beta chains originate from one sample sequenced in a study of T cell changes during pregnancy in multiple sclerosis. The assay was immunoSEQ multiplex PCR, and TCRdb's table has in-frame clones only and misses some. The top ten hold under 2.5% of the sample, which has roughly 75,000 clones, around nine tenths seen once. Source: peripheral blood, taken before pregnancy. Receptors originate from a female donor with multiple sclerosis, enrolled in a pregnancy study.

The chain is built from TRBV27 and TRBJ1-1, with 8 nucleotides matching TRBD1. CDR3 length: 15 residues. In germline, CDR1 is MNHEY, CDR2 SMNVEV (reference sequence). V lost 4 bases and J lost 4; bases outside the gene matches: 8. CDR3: CASSSAGGSITEAFF. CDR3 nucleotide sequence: TGTGCCAGCAGTTCGGCAGGGGGCAGTATCACTGAAGCTTTCTTT.

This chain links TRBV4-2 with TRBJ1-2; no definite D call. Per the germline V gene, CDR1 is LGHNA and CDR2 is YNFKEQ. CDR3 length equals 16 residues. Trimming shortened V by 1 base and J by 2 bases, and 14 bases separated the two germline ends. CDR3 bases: TGTGCCAGCAGCCAAGTTGGCGGGGAGGCGAACTATGGCTACACCTTC. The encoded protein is CASSQVGGEANYGYTF.

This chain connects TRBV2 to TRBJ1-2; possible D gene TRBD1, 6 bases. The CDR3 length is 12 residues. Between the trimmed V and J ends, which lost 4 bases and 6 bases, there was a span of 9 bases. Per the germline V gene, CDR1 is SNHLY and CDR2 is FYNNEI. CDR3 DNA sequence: TGTGCCAGCAGTGCCACAGGGAATGGCTACACCTTC. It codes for CASSATGNGYTF.

CDR3 sequence: CATSRSVATTNQPQHF. In DNA, the CDR3 is TGTGCCACCAGCAGGTCCGTAGCTACGACCAATCAGCCCCAGCATTTT. The chain couples TRBV15 to TRBJ1-5, with unresolved D. Germline V gene data show CDR1 as LNHNV and CDR2 as YYDKDF (reference sequence). V was trimmed by 3 bases and J by 3 bases, leaving 15 bases between them. The CDR3 covers 16 residues.

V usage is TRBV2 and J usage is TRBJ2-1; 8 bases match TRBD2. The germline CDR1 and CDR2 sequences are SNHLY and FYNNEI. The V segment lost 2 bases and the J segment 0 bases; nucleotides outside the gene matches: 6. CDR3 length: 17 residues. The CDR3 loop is CASSERSGGSSYNEQFF. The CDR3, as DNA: TGTGCCAGCAGTGAAAGAAGCGGGGGCAGCTCCTACAATGAGCAGTTCTTC.

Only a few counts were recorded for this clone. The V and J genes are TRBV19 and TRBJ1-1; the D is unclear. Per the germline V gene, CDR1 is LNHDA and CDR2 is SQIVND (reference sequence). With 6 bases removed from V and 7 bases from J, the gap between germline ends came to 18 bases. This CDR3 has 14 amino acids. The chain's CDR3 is CASRRMGSSGEAFF. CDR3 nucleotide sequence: TGTGCCAGTAGACGTATGGGTAGTTCGGGTGAAGCTTTCTTT.

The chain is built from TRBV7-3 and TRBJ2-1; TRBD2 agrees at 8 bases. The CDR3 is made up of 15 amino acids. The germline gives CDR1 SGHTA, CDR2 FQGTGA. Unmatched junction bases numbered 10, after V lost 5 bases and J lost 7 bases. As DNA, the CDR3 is TGTGCCAGCAGCGACACTAGCGGACCCATTAATGAGCAGTTCTTC. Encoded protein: CASSDTSGPINEQFF.

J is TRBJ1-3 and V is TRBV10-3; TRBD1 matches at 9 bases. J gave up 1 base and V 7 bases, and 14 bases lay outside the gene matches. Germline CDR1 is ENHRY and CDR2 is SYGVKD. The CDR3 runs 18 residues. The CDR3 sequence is CAIIFPPPDRGSGNTIYF. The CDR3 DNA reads TGTGCCATCATTTTCCCCCCGCCGGACAGGGGTTCTGGAAACACCATATATTTT.

The CDR3 sequence is CASSVARGGPSGANVLTF. Written as DNA, the CDR3 is TGTGCCAGCAGTGTCGCAAGGGGTGGTCCCTCTGGGGCCAACGTCCTGACTTTC. This chain uses TRBV6-1 with TRBJ2-6; maybe TRBD1 (5 bases). The CDR3 extends over 18 amino acids. Deletions cut 4 bases from V and 0 bases from J, with 16 bases between. CDR1 MNHNS and CDR2 SASEGT come from the germline V gene.

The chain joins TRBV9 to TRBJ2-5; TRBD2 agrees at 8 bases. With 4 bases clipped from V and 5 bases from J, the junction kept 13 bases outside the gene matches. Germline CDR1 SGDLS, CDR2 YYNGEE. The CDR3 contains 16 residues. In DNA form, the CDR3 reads TGTGCCAGCAGCAAAAGGGGTAGCGGGGAGGGGGAGACCCAGTACTTC. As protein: CASSKRGSGEGETQYF.

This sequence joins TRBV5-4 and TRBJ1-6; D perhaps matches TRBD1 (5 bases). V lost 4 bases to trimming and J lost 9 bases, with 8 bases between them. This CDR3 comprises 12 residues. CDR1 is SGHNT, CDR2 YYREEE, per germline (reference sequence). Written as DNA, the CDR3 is TGTGCCAGCAGCGTAGACAGTTCACCCCTCCACTTT. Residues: CASSVDSSPLHF.

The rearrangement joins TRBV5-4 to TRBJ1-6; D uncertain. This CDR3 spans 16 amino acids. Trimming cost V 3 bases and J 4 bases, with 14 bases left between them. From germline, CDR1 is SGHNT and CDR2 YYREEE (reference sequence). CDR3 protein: CASSSYDTEYNSPLHF. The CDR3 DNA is TGTGCCAGCAGCTCCTATGACACGGAATATAATTCACCCCTCCACTTT.

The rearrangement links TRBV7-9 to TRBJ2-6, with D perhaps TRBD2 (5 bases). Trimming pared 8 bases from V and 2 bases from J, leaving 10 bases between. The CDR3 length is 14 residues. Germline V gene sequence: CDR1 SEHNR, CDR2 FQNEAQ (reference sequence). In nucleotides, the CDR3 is TGTGCCAGCCGGGGTGTCGCTGGGGCCAACGTCCTGACTTTC. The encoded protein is CASRGVAGANVLTF.